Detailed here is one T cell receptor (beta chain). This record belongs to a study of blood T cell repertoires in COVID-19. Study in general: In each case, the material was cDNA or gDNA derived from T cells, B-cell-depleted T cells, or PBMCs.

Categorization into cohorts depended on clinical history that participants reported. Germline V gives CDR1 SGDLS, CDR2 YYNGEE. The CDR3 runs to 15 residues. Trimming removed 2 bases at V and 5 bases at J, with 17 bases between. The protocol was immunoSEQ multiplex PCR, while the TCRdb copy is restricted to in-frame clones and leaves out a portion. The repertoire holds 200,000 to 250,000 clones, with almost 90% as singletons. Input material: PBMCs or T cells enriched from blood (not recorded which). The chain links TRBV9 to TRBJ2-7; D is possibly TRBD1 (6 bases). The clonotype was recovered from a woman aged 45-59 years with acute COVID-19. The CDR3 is CASSVGTSERDEQYF. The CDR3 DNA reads TGTGCCAGCAGCGTCGGGACAAGTGAACGGGACGAGCAGTACTTC.